Given below is one T cell receptor beta chain in context. The antigen is not known. This CDR3 is 16 amino acids long. Germline lookup yields CDR1 SGHNT and CDR2 YYREEE (reference sequence). V lost 5 bases and J lost 5; bases outside the gene matches: 11. Deep was the level used in running the assay. This table comes from immunoSEQ multiplex PCR, and its TCRdb copy is limited to in-frame clones, with some not included. The sample comprises around 510,000 clones, 95% to 96% of which are singletons, and about 0.06% rests with the top ten. These data belong to a study of shared clonotypes between healthy human individuals. Notes on the study in general: Memory subsets generally showed lower estimated richness than naive subsets.

CD4+ cell separation produced CD45RA+ naive and CD45RA-negative memory subsets. The V and J genes are TRBV5-4 and TRBJ2-2; 8 bases are shared with TRBD1. Sequences were obtained from naive CD4+ T cells sorted from blood. Subset in this sample: CD45RA+ positively selected. The TCR comes from a woman in her 30s in good health. The CDR3 DNA sequence: TGTGCCAGCAGTGAAACCGGGACAGGTGGAACCGGGGAGCTGTTTTTT. It translates to CASSETGTGGTGELFF.